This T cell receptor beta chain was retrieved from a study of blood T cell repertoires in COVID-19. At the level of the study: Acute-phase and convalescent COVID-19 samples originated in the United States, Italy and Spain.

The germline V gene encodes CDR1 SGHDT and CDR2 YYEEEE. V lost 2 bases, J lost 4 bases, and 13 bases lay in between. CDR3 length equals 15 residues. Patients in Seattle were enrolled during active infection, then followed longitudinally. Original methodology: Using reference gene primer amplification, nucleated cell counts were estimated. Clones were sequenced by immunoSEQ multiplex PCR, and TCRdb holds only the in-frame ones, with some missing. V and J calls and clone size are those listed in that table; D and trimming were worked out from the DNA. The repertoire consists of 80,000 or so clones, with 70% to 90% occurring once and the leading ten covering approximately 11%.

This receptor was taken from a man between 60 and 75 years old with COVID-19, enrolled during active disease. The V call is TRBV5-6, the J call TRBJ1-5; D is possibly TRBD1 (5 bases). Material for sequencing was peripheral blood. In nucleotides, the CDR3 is TGTGCCAGCAGCTTTAATCAGGGCGTGAATCAGCCCCAGCATTTT. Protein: CASSFNQGVNQPQHF.